The clone carrying this TCR beta chain was observed once. Per the original methods: Estimates of nucleated cell counts were drawn from the amplification of reference gene primers. The assay was immunoSEQ multiplex PCR, and TCRdb's table has in-frame clones only and misses some. V, J and clone size derive from that table, while D and trimming were established from the DNA sequence. The sample has a few hundred thousand clones; about 83% are singletons. The sample belongs to a study of blood T cell repertoires in COVID-19. Study context: The United States, Italy and Spain provided the acute and convalescent COVID-19 samples. The analysed material was cDNA or gDNA that came from T cells, B-cell-depleted T cells, or PBMCs.

The receptor was isolated from a woman under 40 with COVID-19, enrolled during active disease. The sample was peripheral blood.

The DNA of the CDR3 is TGTGCCAGCAGCCAGACCCCCGGGTCTGGAAACACCATATATTTT. Translation: CASSQTPGSGNTIYF. V and J are TRBV4-2 and TRBJ1-3, with D hard to call. The CDR3 is 15 residues long. Germline lookup yields CDR1 LGHNA and CDR2 YNFKEQ. The ends were cut back, 3 bases at V and 1 base at J, with 10 bases in the middle.